This is a list of T cell receptor beta chains from one sample in a study of T cell changes during pregnancy in multiple sclerosis. The table came from immunoSEQ multiplex PCR; TCRdb's copy has only in-frame clones and leaves some out. There are 80,000 or so clones in the sample; around 92% occur only once, and 1.4% lies in the top ten. The material was peripheral blood, obtained before pregnancy. These receptors all stem from a female donor with multiple sclerosis, enrolled in a pregnancy study. Each CDR3 is given without its conserved first and last residue.

v_call	cdr3_aa
TRBV18	ASSSSTGMNGESQH
TRBV6-5	ASSPGAHSGNTIY
TRBV7-6	ASSADRDTEAF
TRBV2	ASSEARVNYGYT
TRBV4-1	ASSQTDRAYEQY
TRBV7-6	ASSLGSGGDTDTQY
TRBV6-1	ASSEGAANTIY
TRBV19	ASTPESSGNTIY
TRBV27	ASSFVPLAVNTGELF
TRBV13	ASSLGQGGEQY
TRBV13	ASSLIGSKETQY
TRBV19	ASREGLLGSGANVLT
TRBV15	ATSRDRTSSPLH
TRBV5-6	ASSYPRTGSTDTQY
TRBV10-3	AIRTRLPGDEQF
TRBV9	ASSVEGQGLKNIQY
TRBV9	ASNRANTGELF
TRBV19	ASSQGQIYGYT
TRBV9	ASSVVDGTGLYYEQY
TRBV27	ASSSTAPAYEQY
TRBV27	ASSLTGWYVEETQY
TRBV27	ASFPAAGGSDEQF
TRBV19	ASSTQPAYEQY
TRBV10-3	AIKKSGAEGMNTEAF
TRBV4-2	ASSRSGGGLNEQF
TRBV6-5	ASSYLLRTEGWKAF
TRBV5-4	ASSLPMNTEAF
TRBV19	ASSIRPRGLSPLH
TRBV9	ASSVGPGGLSGNTIY
TRBV6-6	ALTSFGTGELF
TRBV19	ASSIGGPNQPQH
TRBV16	ASSRSRDKGIFF
TRBV2	ASNGYQETQY
TRBV7-8	ASSLRGTPGSYEQY
TRBV9	ASSVSARRGPEDTQY
TRBV4-1	ASGGDREETQY
TRBV4-1	ASSQDRTGGNTIY
TRBV19	ASSITGINTEAF
TRBV6-5	ASSSQGWINDEQY
TRBV10-3	AISEDRRITGELF
TRBV5-1	ASSLAGQEITSPLH
TRBV19	ASSMPAGTGYRNSPLH
TRBV7-6	ASSPMGGLADSYNEQF
TRBV5-1	ASSPGGENYGYT
TRBV5-1	ASSLAFRSTEAF
TRBV10-1	ASSESTCPRGLGTGELF
TRBV15	ATSRETSERETQY
TRBV2	ASSEARGRVLGYEQY
TRBV6-5	ASSYSGEQF
TRBV6-5	ASSETWKSGNTIY
TRBV18	ASSPPGLDNSPLH
TRBV5-1	ASSLASVGLPSGNTIY
TRBV19	ASSIFPHNEQF
TRBV5-5	ASSLEQGTNYGYT
TRBV27	ASSLGHRYEQY
TRBV2	ARTGGEGEAF
TRBV29-1	SVEPLGLGDSGAYEQY
TRBV5-4	ASSLDRGHEKLF
TRBV2	ASTGAANTGELF
TRBV7-2	ASSPQVERGQETQY